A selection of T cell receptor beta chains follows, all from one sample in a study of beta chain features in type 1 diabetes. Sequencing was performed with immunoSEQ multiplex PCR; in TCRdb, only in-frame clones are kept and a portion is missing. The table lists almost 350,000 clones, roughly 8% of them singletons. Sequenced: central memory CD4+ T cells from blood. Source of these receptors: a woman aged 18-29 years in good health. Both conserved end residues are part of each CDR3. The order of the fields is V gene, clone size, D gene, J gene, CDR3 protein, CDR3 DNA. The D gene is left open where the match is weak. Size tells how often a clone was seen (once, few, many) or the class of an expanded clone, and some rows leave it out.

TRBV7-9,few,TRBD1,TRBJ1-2,CASSPDRGAGYTF,TGTGCCAGCAGCCCAGACAGGGGGGCTGGCTACACCTTC
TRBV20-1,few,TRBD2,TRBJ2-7,CSASSGNEQYF,TGCAGTGCTAGTAGCGGGAACGAGCAGTACTTC
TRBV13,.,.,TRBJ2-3,CASSRPDSTDTQYF,TGTGCCAGCAGCAGACCGGACAGCACAGATACGCAGTATTTT
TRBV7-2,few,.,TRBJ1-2,CASSFKGTYGYTF,TGTGCCAGCAGCTTCAAGGGGACCTATGGCTACACCTTC
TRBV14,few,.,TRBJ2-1,CASSLGGGINEQFF,TGTGCCAGCAGCCTCGGAGGGGGGATTAATGAGCAGTTCTTC
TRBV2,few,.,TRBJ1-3,CASRGTGSGNTIYF,TGTGCCAGCAGGGGGACGGGATCTGGAAACACCATATATTTT
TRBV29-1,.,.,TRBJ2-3,CSARTGADTQYF,TGCAGCGCCCGAACGGGGGCAGATACGCAGTATTTT
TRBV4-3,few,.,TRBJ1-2,CASSQVSGQSYGYTF,TGCGCCAGCAGCCAAGTATCAGGGCAAAGCTATGGCTACACCTTC
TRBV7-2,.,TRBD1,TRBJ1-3,CASSLGQGNIYF,TGTGCCAGCAGCTTAGGACAGGGGAACATATATTTT
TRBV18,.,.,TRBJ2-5,CASSPPGGGIKTQYF,TGTGCCAGCTCACCACCGGGCGGGGGCATAAAGACCCAGTACTTC
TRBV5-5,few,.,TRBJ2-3,CASSSSSEDTQYF,TGTGCCAGCAGCTCGTCTAGCGAAGATACGCAGTATTTT
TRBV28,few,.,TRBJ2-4,CASSPQVAGKNIQYF,TGTGCCAGCAGTCCCCAAGTCGCAGGGAAAAACATTCAGTACTTC
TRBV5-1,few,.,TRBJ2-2,CASSYSGANTGELFF,TGCGCCAGCAGCTATAGCGGTGCGAACACCGGGGAGCTGTTTTTT
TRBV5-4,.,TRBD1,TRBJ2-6,CASSRGGTGANVLTF,TGTGCCAGCAGCCGAGGGGGCACTGGGGCCAACGTCCTGACTTTC
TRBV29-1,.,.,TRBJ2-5,CSFRHRVQETQYF,TGCAGCTTCCGTCACCGGGTACAAGAGACCCAGTACTTC
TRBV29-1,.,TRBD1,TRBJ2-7,CSVEGTGGPLEF,TGCAGCGTTGAGGGGACAGGGGGTCCCCTGGAATTC
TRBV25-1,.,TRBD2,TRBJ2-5,CASSALGLLAGGPETQYF,TGTGCCAGCAGTGCCCTAGGGCTACTAGCGGGAGGTCCGGAGACCCAGTACTTC
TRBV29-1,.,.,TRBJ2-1,CSGEANLLGPQFF,TGCAGCGGTGAAGCAAACTTACTAGGCCCGCAGTTCTTC
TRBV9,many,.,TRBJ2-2,CASSVGRGQNTGELFF,TGTGCCAGCAGCGTAGGCCGGGGTCAGAACACCGGGGAGCTGTTTTTT
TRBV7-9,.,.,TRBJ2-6,CASSLDVMHRVSGANVLTF,TGTGCCAGCAGCTTAGATGTAATGCACCGGGTCTCTGGGGCCAACGTCCTGACTTTC